One sample yielded the 31 T cell receptor beta chains listed below, sequenced in a study of shared clonotypes between healthy human individuals. Produced via immunoSEQ multiplex PCR; TCRdb's table is partial and in-frame only. The top ten hold around 0.13% of the sample, which has more than 2 million clones, approximately 95% seen once. The specimen sequenced was naive CD4+ T cells sorted from blood. Stated subset: CD45RA+ positively selected. Source of these receptors: a man aged 18 to 30 in good health.

The chain employs TRBV11-2 and TRBJ2-1; D remains unclear. The germline V gene encodes CDR1 SGHAT and CDR2 FQNNGV. V dropped 5 bases and J dropped 5 bases, with 19 bases sitting between them. This CDR3 comprises 16 residues. The CDR3: CASSPSPWNSDNEQFF. The CDR3 nucleotides are TGTGCCAGCAGCCCGTCCCCTTGGAATTCCGACAATGAGCAGTTCTTC.

The chain joins TRBV7-3 to TRBJ2-5; 7 bases fit TRBD1. Losses at the gene ends were 7 bases for V and 4 bases for J; bases not matched to a gene: 6. This CDR3 region has 13 residues. Looked up from germline, CDR1 is SGHTA and CDR2 is FQGTGA. The CDR3 here is CASIIQGLETQYF. The CDR3 DNA sequence: TGTGCCAGCATCATACAGGGGTTAGAGACCCAGTACTTC.

The chain employs TRBV10-2 and TRBJ2-7, with D tentatively TRBD1 (5 bases). Germline CDR1 WSHSY, CDR2 SAAADI. CDR3 length: 13 amino acids. Deletions cut 6 bases from V and 3 bases from J, with 12 bases between. In DNA form, the CDR3 reads TGCGCCAGCAGGGTAGGGGTAGGCTACGAGCAGTACTTC. This translates into CASRVGVGYEQYF.

The chain uses TRBV5-1 and TRBJ2-3, with 8 bases fitting TRBD1. With 4 bases clipped from V and 4 bases from J, the junction kept 2 bases outside the gene matches. Germline CDR1 is SGHRS and CDR2 is YFSETQ. CDR3 length: 13 amino acids. CDR3 loop: CASSAGQADTQYF. DNA for the CDR3: TGCGCCAGCAGCGCGGGACAGGCAGATACGCAGTATTTT.

The chain couples TRBV27 to TRBJ2-7; unclear D gene. From germline, CDR1 is MNHEY and CDR2 SMNVEV (reference sequence). This CDR3 has 14 residues. V was pared by 5 bases and J by 0 bases, with 11 bases between. The CDR3 reads CASSPQSYSYEQYF. The CDR3 DNA reads TGTGCCAGCAGTCCCCAGAGTTACTCCTACGAGCAGTACTTC.

This clone appeared once. CDR3 DNA: TGTGCCAGCAGCCAAGCGGACAGCTATGACTACGAGCAGTACTTC. Its protein is CASSQADSYDYEQYF. J is TRBJ2-7 and V is TRBV21-1; TRBD1 reflects the table's D call only, with no check against the DNA. TRBV21-1 is a known pseudogene. CDR3 length: 15 amino acids.

The genes are TRBV11-1 and TRBJ2-7; 7 bases align to TRBD1. V gave up 2 bases and J gave up 7 bases; unmatched junction bases: 17. The CDR3 has 17 residues. Germline V gene sequence: CDR1 SGHAT, CDR2 FQDESV (reference sequence). As DNA, the CDR3 is TGTGCCAGCAGCTTACGCAGACCGGGACAGACTCTTGGGGAGCAGTACTTC. This encodes CASSLRRPGQTLGEQYF.

This chain links TRBV19 with TRBJ2-4; possibly TRBD2 for D (5 bases). The CDR3 covers 14 residues. Germline V lookup: CDR1 LNHDA, CDR2 SQIVND (reference sequence). Trimming took 3 bases from V and 7 from J, leaving 13 bases between them. The CDR3 sequence is CASSIILEGNIQYF. The CDR3 region has the DNA TGTGCCAGTAGTATCATCCTAGAGGGTAACATTCAGTACTTC. The whole variable domain, remainder taken from reference TRBV19 and TRBJ2-4, is DGGITQSPKYLFRKEGQNVTLSCEQNLNHDAMYWYRQDPGQGLRLIYYSQIVNDFQKGDIAEGYSVSREKKESFPLTVTSAQKNPTAFYLCASSIILEGNIQYFGAGTRLSVL.

Turning to this clone: Other DNA variants within this sample encode the same CDR3. The chain combines TRBV7-8 with TRBJ2-5; D not resolved. CDR1 SGHVS and CDR2 FQNEAQ come from the germline V gene. This CDR3 is built from 11 residues. Trimming removed 2 bases from V and 5 bases from J, with 3 bases in between. CDR3 nucleotide sequence: TGTGCCAGCAGCTTAAAGGAGACCCAGTACTTC. This translates into CASSLKETQYF.

The gene calls are TRBV7-9 and TRBJ2-6; D ambiguous. CDR1 SEHNR and CDR2 FQNEAQ come from the germline V gene (reference sequence). Trimming shortened V by 3 bases and J by 0 bases, and 9 bases separated the two germline ends. CDR3 size: 16 residues. CDR3 amino acids: CASSFLRSSGANVLTF. The CDR3 DNA follows: TGTGCCAGCAGCTTTCTGAGAAGCTCTGGGGCCAACGTCCTGACTTTC.

The chain combines TRBV10-1 with TRBJ1-4; D not resolved. Germline V gives CDR1 WNHNN, CDR2 SYGVQD (reference sequence). The CDR3 runs 13 residues. Trimming cost V 2 bases and J 4 bases, with 5 bases left between them. The CDR3 DNA reads as TGCGCCAGCAGTGAGAGGCATAATGAAAAACTGTTTTTT. Its translation is CASSERHNEKLFF.

The chain is built from TRBV28 and TRBJ1-3, with D unclear. Trimming took 6 bases from V and 2 from J, leaving 2 bases between them. Germline V gene data show CDR1 as MDHEN and CDR2 as SYDVKM. The length of the CDR3 is 11 residues. This CDR3 reads CASRTGNTIYF. The CDR3 nucleotides read TGTGCCAGCAGAACTGGAAACACCATATATTTT.

The table lists this clone with a few counts. The sample has other DNA sequences that encode this CDR3 too. The V call is TRBV18, the J call TRBJ1-6; 7 bases are a match to TRBD1. The V gene's germline CDR1 is KGHSH and CDR2 LQKENI. The CDR3 runs to 14 residues. After removal of 3 bases from V and 7 bases from J, the junction contained 3 bases not matched to a gene. CDR3 sequence reads: CASSPGTANSPLHF. DNA for the CDR3: TGTGCCAGCTCACCCGGGACAGCCAATTCACCCCTCCACTTT.

The chain has TRBV11-1 and TRBJ1-5; a possible D gene is TRBD1 (5 bases). The CDR3 covers 17 residues. Germline loops: CDR1 SGHAT, CDR2 FQDESV (reference sequence). Trimming took 4 bases from V and 0 from J, leaving 16 bases between them. CDR3 loop: CASSSVEGHFSNQPQHF. The CDR3 DNA reads as TGTGCCAGCAGCTCGGTTGAGGGGCACTTTAGCAATCAGCCCCAGCATTTT. The full variable domain, with the rest looked up from reference TRBV11-1 and TRBJ1-5, is EAEVAQSPRYKITEKSQAVAFWCDPISGHATLYWYRQILGQGPELLVQFQDESVVDDSQLPKDRFSAERLKGVDSTLKIQPAELGDSAMYLCASSSVEGHFSNQPQHFGDGTRLSIL.

Turning to this clone: The same CDR3 can be traced to other DNA sequences in this sample. The V and J genes are TRBV7-9 and TRBJ1-6; D remains ambiguous. CDR1 is SEHNR and CDR2 is FQNEAQ in the germline V gene (reference sequence). V shed 6 bases and J shed 3 bases, with 9 bases lying between them. The CDR3 is 14 amino acids. CDR3 in amino acids: CASSPDGYNSPLHF. The CDR3, as DNA: TGTGCCAGCAGTCCGGACGGCTATAATTCACCCCTCCACTTT. Full variable domain (rest looked up from reference TRBV7-9 and TRBJ1-6): DTGVSQNPRHKITKRGQNVTFRCDPISEHNRLYWYRQTLGQGPEFLTYFQNEAQLEKSRLLSDRFSAERPKGSFSTLEIQRTEQGDSAMYLCASSPDGYNSPLHFGNGTRLTVT.

The chain links TRBV6-4 to TRBJ1-3, with D possibly matching TRBD1 (6 bases). The CDR3 runs 18 residues. Germline CDR1 reads MRHNA; CDR2 reads SNTAGT. V lost 0 bases to trimming and J lost 4 bases, with 19 bases between them. CDR3 in DNA: TGTGCCAGCAGTGACTCGAAGGATGGGGGGCGCAAAGGAAACACCATATATTTT. Translation gives CASSDSKDGGRKGNTIYF.

The chain combines TRBV9 with TRBJ2-7, with D possibly being TRBD1 (6 bases). Germline CDR1 reads SGDLS; CDR2 reads YYNGEE. Deletions cut 0 bases from V and 2 bases from J, with 12 bases between. The length of the CDR3 is 15 residues. CDR3 sequence reads: CASSVASQGPYEQYF. CDR3 coding DNA: TGTGCCAGCAGCGTAGCTTCCCAGGGGCCCTACGAGCAGTACTTC.

V gene TRBV6-6 combines with J gene TRBJ1-1, with D hard to call. This CDR3 contains 14 residues. V was cut by 2 bases and J by 4 bases, with 11 bases left in between. Germline CDR1 and CDR2: MNHNY and SVGAGI (reference sequence). The CDR3, as DNA: TGTGCCAGCAGTTACATCGGGGTGTCCACTGAAGCTTTCTTT. It yields the protein CASSYIGVSTEAFF.

The V gene is TRBV5-1, the J gene TRBJ2-3; no definite D call. The V end lost 0 bases, the J end lost 2 bases, and 10 bases lay between the germline ends. Looked up from germline, CDR1 is SGHRS and CDR2 is YFSETQ. The CDR3 has 15 residues. The CDR3 DNA reads as TGCGCCAGCAGCTTGGTAATGGGGAACACAGATACGCAGTATTTT. It is translated as CASSLVMGNTDTQYF.

The chain couples TRBV5-4 to TRBJ2-1; 9 nucleotides agree with TRBD1. Trimming took 1 base from V and 8 from J; bases not matched to a gene: 4. This CDR3 region has 14 residues. Germline V gene lookup returns CDR1 SGHNT and CDR2 YYREEE (reference sequence). CDR3 region: CASSLTGGKDEQFF. CDR3 coding DNA: TGTGCCAGCAGCTTGACAGGGGGCAAGGATGAGCAGTTCTTC.

The chain combines TRBV19 with TRBJ1-1; no definite D call. Per germline, CDR1 LNHDA and CDR2 SQIVND (reference sequence). The CDR3 consists of 13 residues. V was shortened by 5 bases and J by 5 bases, with 12 bases between the two germline ends. The CDR3, as DNA: TGTGCCAGTAGTGCGCAGGCTGGAACTGAAGCTTTCTTT. Translating gives CASSAQAGTEAFF.

The V gene is TRBV11-2, the J gene TRBJ2-7; the D is unclear. Germline V CDR1 and CDR2: SGHAT, FQNNGV. V was trimmed by 4 bases and J by 0 bases, leaving 16 bases between them. This CDR3 spans 16 amino acids. Written as DNA, the CDR3 is TGTGCCAGCAGCTCCCCACCAGGCGGCAGCTCCTACGAGCAGTACTTC. The encoded protein is CASSSPPGGSSYEQYF.

V gene TRBV27 combines with J gene TRBJ2-7; 7 bases map to TRBD1. V gave up 0 bases and J gave up 3 bases; unmatched junction bases: 11. Germline V gene sequence: CDR1 MNHEY, CDR2 SMNVEV (reference sequence). The CDR3 loop spans 17 amino acids. DNA for the CDR3: TGTGCCAGCAGTTTATCGACATCCCCGACAGGGTACTACGAGCAGTACTTC. As protein: CASSLSTSPTGYYEQYF.

This sequence joins TRBV5-4 and TRBJ2-7, with 10 positions matching TRBD1. Looked up from germline, CDR1 is SGHNT and CDR2 is YYREEE (reference sequence). V shed 4 bases, J shed 2 bases, and the junction held 6 bases outside the gene matches. The CDR3 length is 15 residues. This chain's CDR3 is CASSETGTGAYEQYF. The CDR3 nucleotides are TGTGCCAGCAGCGAAACCGGGACAGGGGCCTACGAGCAGTACTTC.

The chain couples TRBV6-1 to TRBJ2-7; TRBD2 agrees at 10 bases. Trimming cost V 2 bases and J 6 bases; bases outside gene matches: 13. The CDR3 consists of 17 residues. Looked up from germline, CDR1 is MNHNS and CDR2 is SASEGT. The CDR3 coding sequence is TGTGCCAGCAGTGAATTTAGCGGGGGGAATCTACCTGGCGAGCAGTACTTC. Protein sequence: CASSEFSGGNLPGEQYF.

CDR3 amino acids: CASSFGRKREMTYEQYF. CDR3 nucleotides: TGTGCCAGCAGTTTTGGCCGCAAGCGGGAGATGACGTACGAGCAGTACTTC. The gene calls are TRBV27 and TRBJ2-7; 8 bases align to TRBD2. Germline trimming cut 3 bases from V and 4 bases from J; bases unmatched to any gene: 14. Germline loops: CDR1 MNHEY, CDR2 SMNVEV (reference sequence). This CDR3 is built from 17 residues.

This clone was picked up one time. Other DNA sequences in the same sample also yield this CDR3. The chain is built from TRBV30 and TRBJ1-5; D call uncertain. There are 12 residues in the CDR3. Germline V lookup: CDR1 GTSNPN, CDR2 SVGIG (reference sequence). V gave up 2 bases and J gave up 3 bases, with 5 bases separating them. In nucleotides, the CDR3 is TGTGCCTGGAGTTTGCCCAATCAGCCCCAGCATTTT. The encoded protein is CAWSLPNQPQHF.

The DNA of the CDR3 is TGTGCCTGGAGTGACAGGGTGGTAAACTATGGCTACACCTTC. It encodes CAWSDRVVNYGYTF. The J gene is TRBJ1-2, the V gene TRBV30, with D perhaps TRBD1 (6 bases). The CDR3 has 14 amino acids. The ends were cut back, 1 base at V and 2 bases at J, with 11 bases in the middle. Germline loops: CDR1 GTSNPN, CDR2 SVGIG (reference sequence).

This chain uses TRBV5-6 with TRBJ1-1; D not certain. V gave up 0 bases and J gave up 5 bases, with 11 bases separating them. Germline CDR1 and CDR2: SGHDT and YYEEEE. This CDR3 has 14 amino acids. The CDR3 spells CASSLAVQLTEAFF. CDR3 nucleotides: TGTGCCAGCAGCTTGGCGGTGCAGTTGACTGAAGCTTTCTTT.

This rearrangement joins TRBV30 to TRBJ2-7, with D possibly matching TRBD1 (6 bases). V dropped 7 bases and J dropped 2 bases, with 9 bases sitting between them. Per the germline V gene, CDR1 is GTSNPN and CDR2 is SVGIG (reference sequence). This CDR3 spans 11 amino acids. CDR3 amino acids: CALGQPYEQYF. In DNA, the CDR3 is TGTGCCTTAGGACAGCCCTACGAGCAGTACTTC.

The chain combines TRBV2 with TRBJ2-7; D gene ambiguous. V lost 6 bases and J lost 9, with 12 bases in between. The CDR3 loop spans 11 amino acids. CDR1 is SNHLY, CDR2 FYNNEI, per germline. DNA of the CDR3: TGTGCCAGCAGGCAACAAGGCTGGCAGTACTTC. Amino acid sequence: CASRQQGWQYF.